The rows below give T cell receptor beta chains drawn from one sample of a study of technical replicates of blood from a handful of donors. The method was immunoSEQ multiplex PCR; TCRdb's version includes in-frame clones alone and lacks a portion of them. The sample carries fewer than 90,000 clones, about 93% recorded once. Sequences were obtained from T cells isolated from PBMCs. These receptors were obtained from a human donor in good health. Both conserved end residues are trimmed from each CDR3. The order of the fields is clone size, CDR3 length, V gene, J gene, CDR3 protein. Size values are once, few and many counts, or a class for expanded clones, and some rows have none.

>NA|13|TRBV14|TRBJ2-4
ASSQERGTSNIQY
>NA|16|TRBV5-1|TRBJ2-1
ASSLGTGGPSGYNEQF
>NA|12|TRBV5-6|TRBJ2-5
ASSLDRYQETQY
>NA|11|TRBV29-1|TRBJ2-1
SVEGGSYNEQF
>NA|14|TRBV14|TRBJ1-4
ASSQSNALANEKLF
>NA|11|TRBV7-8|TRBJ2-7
ASSLGLNYEQY
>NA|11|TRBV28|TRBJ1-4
ASSGQGVEKLF
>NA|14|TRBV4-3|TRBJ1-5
ASSQERGLSNQPQH
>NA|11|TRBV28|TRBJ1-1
ASRLTGGTEAF
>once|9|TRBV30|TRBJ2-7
AWSPQGAQY
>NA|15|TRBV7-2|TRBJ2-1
ASSAYLTGEVYNEQF
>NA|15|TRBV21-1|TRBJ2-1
ASSTGLAGVRPNEQF
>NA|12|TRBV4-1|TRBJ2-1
ASSQGTFYNEQF
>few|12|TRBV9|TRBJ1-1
ASSFRDKDFEAF
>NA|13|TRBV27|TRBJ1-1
ASSLPDRLNTEAF
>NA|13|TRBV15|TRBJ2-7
ATSREGQVIYEQY
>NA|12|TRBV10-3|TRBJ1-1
AISMGGDSTEAF
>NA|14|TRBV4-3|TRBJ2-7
ASSQDLAVSSYEQY
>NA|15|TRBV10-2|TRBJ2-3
ASRKGVGVRGTDTQY
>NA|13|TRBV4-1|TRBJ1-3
ASSDSLSSGNTIY
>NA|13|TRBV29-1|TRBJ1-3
SVGKTGGGGNTIY
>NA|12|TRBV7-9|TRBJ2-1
ASSFAQGWDEQF
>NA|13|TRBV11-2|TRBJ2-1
ASSLEPGGYNEQF
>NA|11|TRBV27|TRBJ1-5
ASSRGWDQPQH
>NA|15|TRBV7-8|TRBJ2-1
ASSLELGLAEDDEQF
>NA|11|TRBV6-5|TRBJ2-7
ATTGFTGYEQY
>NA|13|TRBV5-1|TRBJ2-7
ASSLSRLAGEPQY
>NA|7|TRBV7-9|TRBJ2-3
ASSLDRA
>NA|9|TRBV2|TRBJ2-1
ASSLSNEQF
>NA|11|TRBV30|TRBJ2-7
AWDPVGVSEQY
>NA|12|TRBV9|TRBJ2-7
ASSTGGRDYEQY
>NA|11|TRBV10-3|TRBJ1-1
AISDSLNTEAF
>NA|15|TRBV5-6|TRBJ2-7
ASSLGIGRGSSYEQY
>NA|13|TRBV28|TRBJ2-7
ASSPTRDRGYEQY
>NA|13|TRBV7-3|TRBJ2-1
ASSLNERPDNEQF
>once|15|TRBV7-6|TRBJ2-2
ASSFKLPTVYTGELF
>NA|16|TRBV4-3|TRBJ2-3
ASSQDSFLAGVSDTQY
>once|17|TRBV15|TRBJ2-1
ATSRVVIGARFLYNEQF
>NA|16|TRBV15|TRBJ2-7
ATSRWGSGIPSSYEQY
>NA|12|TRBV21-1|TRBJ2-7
ASTPGDRAYEQY
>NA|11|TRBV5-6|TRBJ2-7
ASSFTSGYEQY
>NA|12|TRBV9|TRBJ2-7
ASSVDGGVYEQY
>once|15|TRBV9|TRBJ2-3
ASSVAPTSPSSDTQY
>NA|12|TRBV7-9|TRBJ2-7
ASSPSGSLHEQY